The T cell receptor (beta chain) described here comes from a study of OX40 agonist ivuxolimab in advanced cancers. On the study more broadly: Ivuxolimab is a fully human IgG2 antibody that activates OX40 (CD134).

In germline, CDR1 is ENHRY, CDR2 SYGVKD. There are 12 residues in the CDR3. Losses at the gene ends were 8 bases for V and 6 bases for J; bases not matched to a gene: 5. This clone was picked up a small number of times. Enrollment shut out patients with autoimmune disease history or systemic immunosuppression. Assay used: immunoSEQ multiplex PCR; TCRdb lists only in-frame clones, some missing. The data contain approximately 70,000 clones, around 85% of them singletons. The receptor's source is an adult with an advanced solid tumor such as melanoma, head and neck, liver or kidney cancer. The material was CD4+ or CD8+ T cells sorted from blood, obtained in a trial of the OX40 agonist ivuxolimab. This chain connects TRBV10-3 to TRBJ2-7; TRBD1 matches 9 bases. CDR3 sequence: CAIANRGPEQYF. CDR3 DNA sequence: TGTGCCATCGCAAACAGGGGGCCCGAGCAGTACTTC.